The 12 T cell receptor beta chains below all came from one sample that was sequenced in a study of blood T cell repertoires in COVID-19. Sequencing was performed with immunoSEQ multiplex PCR; in TCRdb, only in-frame clones are kept and a portion is missing. Of around 160,000 clones detected, around 80% appear once; the ten largest clones hold 3.4%. The sequencing sample was made of PBMCs or T cells enriched from blood (not recorded which). The receptors shown here come from a woman aged 55-69 years who had recovered from COVID-19.

This clone was detected only a few times. The chain couples TRBV5-4 to TRBJ2-5; 9 bases match TRBD2. This CDR3 has 16 amino acids. The trim removed 5 bases at V and 5 bases at J, leaving 13 bases unmatched. Per the germline V gene, CDR1 is SGHNT and CDR2 is YYREEE (reference sequence). CDR3 region: CASSGRSGGTRETQYF. The CDR3, as DNA: TGTGCCAGCAGTGGTAGGAGCGGGGGGACTAGGGAGACCCAGTACTTC.

This chain uses TRBV5-4 with TRBJ2-3, with 9 bases aligning to TRBD1. The CDR3 consists of 14 residues. Germline V gene data show CDR1 as SGHNT and CDR2 as YYREEE (reference sequence). Trimming removed 4 bases from V and 3 bases from J; junction bases left unmatched: 3. In DNA, the CDR3 is TGTGCCAGCAGCCAGGACAGGGGTACAGATACGCAGTATTTT. It is translated as CASSQDRGTDTQYF.

V and J are TRBV6-5 and TRBJ1-6, with D possibly TRBD1 on 5 matching bases. The CDR3 loop spans 13 amino acids. Germline V lookup: CDR1 MNHEY, CDR2 SVGAGI. V was trimmed by 6 bases and J by 5 bases, leaving 8 bases between them. In DNA, the CDR3 is TGTGCCAGCAGGGGGGGGGATAATTCACCCCTCCACTTT. It yields the protein CASRGGDNSPLHF.

This clone was observed a handful of times. The chain couples TRBV6-6 to TRBJ1-4, with 11 bases fitting TRBD1. The V segment lost 5 bases and the J segment 4 bases; nucleotides outside the gene matches: 9. There are 17 residues in the CDR3. Germline CDR1 and CDR2: MNHNY and SVGAGI (reference sequence). The CDR3 loop is CASSPEGQGGFNEKLFF. CDR3 bases: TGTGCCAGCAGTCCCGAGGGACAGGGGGGCTTTAATGAAAAACTGTTTTTT.

J is TRBJ2-1 and V is TRBV3-1 (or the pseudogene TRBV3-2), with D perhaps TRBD2 (7 bases). Trimming took off 1 base at V and 1 base at J, with 14 bases between the two ends. The CDR3 runs 17 residues. The V gene's germline CDR1 is LGHDT and CDR2 YNNKEL (reference sequence). In DNA, the CDR3 is TGTGCCAGCAGCCAAGGTTTTAGGGGGGGGTCCTACAATGAGCAGTTCTTC. This sequence encodes CASSQGFRGGSYNEQFF.

The V call is TRBV30, the J call TRBJ1-1; D perhaps matches TRBD1 (5 bases). The CDR3 is 14 amino acids. Germline V gene data show CDR1 as GTSNPN and CDR2 as SVGIG (reference sequence). Deletions cut 2 bases from V and 1 base from J, with 11 bases between. The CDR3 reads CAWSWRGRNTEAFF. CDR3 bases: TGTGCCTGGAGTTGGAGGGGCCGGAACACTGAAGCTTTCTTT.

The V gene is TRBV27, the J gene TRBJ2-3; 8 nucleotides line up with TRBD2. Germline V gene sequence: CDR1 MNHEY, CDR2 SMNVEV (reference sequence). The CDR3 consists of 15 residues. The J segment lost 0 bases and the V segment lost 7 bases, leaving 6 bases of the junction unmatched. Here the CDR3 DNA reads TGTGCCAGCACCTCATTAGCGGGGAGCACAGATACGCAGTATTTT. It is translated as CASTSLAGSTDTQYF.

This chain links TRBV5-1 with TRBJ2-3, with D possibly being TRBD2 (5 bases). CDR1 and CDR2 (germline): SGHRS, YFSETQ. V gave up 1 base and J gave up 2 bases, with 11 bases separating them. This CDR3 spans 15 amino acids. CDR3 protein: CASSLNGGYTDTQYF. CDR3 nucleotides: TGCGCCAGCAGCTTGAACGGAGGCTACACAGATACGCAGTATTTT. The variable domain in full, completed from reference TRBV5-1 and TRBJ2-3, reads KAGVTQTPRYLIKTRGQQVTLSCSPISGHRSVSWYQQTPGQGLQFLFEYFSETQRNKGNFPGRFSGRQFSNSRSEMNVSTLELGDSALYLCASSLNGGYTDTQYFGPGTRLTVL.

The chain uses TRBV2 and TRBJ1-1; no firm D call. The CDR3 totals 12 residues. The V end was cut by 5 bases, the J end by 1 base, with 5 bases between. Germline V gives CDR1 SNHLY, CDR2 FYNNEI. CDR3 sequence: CASSTANTEAFF. The CDR3 bases are TGTGCCAGCAGTACAGCGAACACTGAAGCTTTCTTT.

The chain joins TRBV18 to TRBJ1-2, with 12 bases matching TRBD1. CDR3 length equals 15 residues. V lost 2 bases, J lost 6 bases, and 4 bases stayed unmatched. Germline CDR1 reads KGHSH; CDR2 reads LQKENI. The CDR3 loop is CASSPGTGGEDGYTF. In DNA form, the CDR3 reads TGTGCCAGCTCACCAGGGACAGGGGGCGAAGATGGCTACACCTTC.

The rearrangement links TRBV2 to TRBJ1-4, with D perhaps matching TRBD1 (5 bases). Germline V gene lookup returns CDR1 SNHLY and CDR2 FYNNEI. The V gene lost 8 bases and the J gene lost 1 base, with 11 bases spanning the gap. The CDR3 runs 14 residues. The CDR3 here is CASGRQLTNEKLFF. DNA of the CDR3: TGTGCCAGCGGACGACAGTTAACTAATGAAAAACTGTTTTTT.

In DNA form, the CDR3 reads TGTGCCATCAGTGCAGGGGGTTCGGGGCACTATGGCTACACCTTC. Amino acids: CAISAGGSGHYGYTF. This chain links TRBV10-3 with TRBJ1-2; 7 bases line up with TRBD1. Unmatched junction bases numbered 8, after V lost 4 bases and J lost 3 bases. Germline V lookup: CDR1 ENHRY, CDR2 SYGVKD. The CDR3 loop spans 15 amino acids.